These 3 T cell receptor beta chains originate from one sample sequenced in a study of Tregs in tolerant kidney transplant recipients. The nonmyeloablative bone marrow transplants came from related graft donors, with transient mixed chimerism. Here immunoSEQ multiplex PCR was the method, and the copy in TCRdb shows in-frame clones only, minus some. The data show tens of thousands of clones, 91% seen once. The specimen comprised CD4+ T cells from blood (PBMCs), sampled 24 months after the transplant. The receptors derive from a human patient who received a combined kidney and bone marrow transplant. Some T cells may trace back to the graft donor.

The J gene is TRBJ2-1, the V gene TRBV9, with 8 bases matching TRBD1. V was pared by 2 bases and J by 6 bases, with 10 bases of the junction left unmatched. CDR1 SGDLS and CDR2 YYNGEE come from the germline V gene. CDR3 length equals 16 residues. In nucleotides, the CDR3 is TGTGCCAGCAGCGTGGGGGCAGGGGGCGCGGGCAATGAGCAGTTCTTC. Protein sequence: CASSVGAGGAGNEQFF.

The rearrangement uses TRBV9 and TRBJ2-1, with 8 bases lining up with TRBD2. The germline gives CDR1 SGDLS, CDR2 YYNGEE. The CDR3 contains 17 residues. Trimming cost V 0 bases and J 0 bases; bases outside gene matches: 5. The CDR3 DNA reads as TGTGCCAGCAGCGTAGGACGACTAGCGAGCTCCTACAATGAGCAGTTCTTC. Its protein is CASSVGRLASSYNEQFF.

V is TRBV11-2 and J is TRBJ1-2; perhaps TRBD1 as D (6 bases). CDR3 length equals 14 residues. Germline assignment: CDR1 SGHAT and CDR2 FQNNGV. V shed 5 bases and J shed 3 bases, with 13 bases lying between them. The CDR3 region has the DNA TGTGCCAGCAGCCCAACAGGGTACGACTATGGCTACACCTTC. It specifies CASSPTGYDYGYTF.